This passage covers 8 T cell receptor beta chains from one sample sequenced in a study of PD-1 blockade in mismatch repair-deficient tumors. This table comes from immunoSEQ multiplex PCR, and its TCRdb copy is limited to in-frame clones, with some not included. The sample has approximately 100,000 clones, 70% to 85% seen once. This specimen was peripheral blood, taken approximately 35 weeks after starting pembrolizumab. Receptors were obtained from an adult with mismatch repair-deficient cancer.

The chain links TRBV11-2 to TRBJ2-1, with D possibly being TRBD1 (6 bases). Trimming removed 5 bases from V and 1 base from J, with 12 bases in between. The CDR3 has 15 amino acids. The V gene's germline CDR1 is SGHAT and CDR2 FQNNGV. In DNA, the CDR3 is TGTGCCAGCAGCCCACAGGGATATTCCTACAATGAGCAGTTCTTC. Residues: CASSPQGYSYNEQFF.

The rearrangement uses TRBV19 and TRBJ1-5; TRBD1 might be the D (6 bases). The germline V gene encodes CDR1 LNHDA and CDR2 SQIVND (reference sequence). Trimming took 0 bases from V and 0 from J, leaving 9 bases between them. The CDR3 contains 16 residues. The CDR3 region is CASSIDRGASNQPQHF. The CDR3 nucleotides are TGTGCCAGTAGTATAGATCGGGGGGCTAGCAATCAGCCCCAGCATTTT.

J is TRBJ1-4 and V is TRBV9; D is uncertain. From germline, CDR1 is SGDLS and CDR2 YYNGEE. CDR3 length: 18 amino acids. The V end lost 5 bases, the J end lost 8 bases, and 28 bases lay between the germline ends. CDR3: CASSVTNVGSGPGEKLFF. CDR3 nucleotides: TGTGCCAGCAGTGTTACAAACGTGGGGAGTGGGCCTGGGGAAAAACTGTTTTTT.

The chain carries TRBV7-9 and TRBJ2-2; D is uncertain. Germline V CDR1 and CDR2: SEHNR, FQNEAQ (reference sequence). Trimming cost V 1 base and J 6 bases, with 6 bases left between them. The CDR3 length is 13 residues. The CDR3 DNA follows: TGTGCCAGCAGCTTAGGGGCCGCCGGGGAGCTGTTTTTT. Translated, it gives CASSLGAAGELFF.

The CDR3 region is CASSYGQGWGNTEAFF. The CDR3 DNA sequence: TGTGCCAGCAGTTACGGACAGGGTTGGGGGAACACTGAAGCTTTCTTT. The gene calls are TRBV6-6 and TRBJ1-1; TRBD1 aligns across 8 bases. CDR1 and CDR2 from the germline V gene are MNHNY and SVGAGI (reference sequence). The CDR3 contains 16 residues. The ends lost 2 bases at V and 1 base at J; junction bases unmatched: 6.

This clone was seen just once. This chain connects TRBV6-4 to TRBJ2-2, with TRBD2 matching over 8 bases. V was pared by 6 bases and J by 1 base, with 4 bases of the junction left unmatched. Per germline, CDR1 MRHNA and CDR2 SNTAGT. The CDR3 runs 15 residues. Here the CDR3 DNA reads TGTGCCAGCAGGGTAGCGGGGATGAACACCGGGGAGCTGTTTTTT. Its protein is CASRVAGMNTGELFF.

This clone was recorded only once. V gene TRBV6-1 combines with J gene TRBJ2-7; tentatively, D is TRBD1 (6 bases). The CDR3 is made up of 13 amino acids. Germline V gives CDR1 MNHNS, CDR2 SASEGT. Trimming took off 8 bases at V and 4 bases at J, with 15 bases between the two ends. Written as DNA, the CDR3 is TGTGCCAGCCGCACTGGACAGCAATACGAGCAGTACTTC. Its translation: CASRTGQQYEQYF.

The chain is built from TRBV29-1 and TRBJ2-1; D call uncertain. V lost 0 bases and J lost 6, with 15 bases in between. Germline V gene sequence: CDR1 SQVTM, CDR2 ANQGSEA. The CDR3 consists of 15 residues. The CDR3 is CSVEDLRSLVNEQFF. The CDR3 DNA is TGCAGCGTTGAAGATTTGAGGTCCCTTGTCAATGAGCAGTTCTTC.